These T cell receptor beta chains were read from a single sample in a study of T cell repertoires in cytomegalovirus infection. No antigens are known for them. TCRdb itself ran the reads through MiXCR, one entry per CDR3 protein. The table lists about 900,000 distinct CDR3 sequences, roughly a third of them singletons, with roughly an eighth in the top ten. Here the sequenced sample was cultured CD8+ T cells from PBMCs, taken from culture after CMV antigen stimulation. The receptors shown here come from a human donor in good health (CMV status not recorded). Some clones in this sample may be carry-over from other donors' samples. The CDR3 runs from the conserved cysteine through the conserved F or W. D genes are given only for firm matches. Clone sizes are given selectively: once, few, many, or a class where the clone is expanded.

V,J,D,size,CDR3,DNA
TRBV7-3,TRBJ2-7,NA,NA,CASSLPDLWLEQYF,TGTGCCAGCAGCCTTCCGGACCTATGGCTCGAGCAGTACTTC
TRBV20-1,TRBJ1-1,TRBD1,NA,CSARYQGEANTEAFF,TGCAGTGCTAGATACCAGGGGGAGGCGAACACTGAAGCTTTCTTT
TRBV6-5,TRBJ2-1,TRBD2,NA,CASRAFAGVSYNEQFF,TGTGCCAGCCGTGCCTTTGCGGGGGTTTCCTACAATGAGCAGTTCTTC
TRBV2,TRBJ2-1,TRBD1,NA,CASLYPWDRKNEQFF,TGTGCCAGCCTCTATCCCTGGGACAGAAAAAATGAGCAGTTCTTC
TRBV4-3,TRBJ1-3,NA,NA,CASSQVFPGNTIYF,TGCGCCAGCAGCCAAGTCTTTCCTGGAAACACCATATATTTT
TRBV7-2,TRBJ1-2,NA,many,CASSIRVWGYTF,TGTGCCAGCAGTATAAGGGTCTGGGGCTACACCTTC
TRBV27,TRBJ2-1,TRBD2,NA,CASTPLAANNEQFF,TGTGCCAGCACCCCACTAGCGGCTAACAATGAGCAGTTCTTC
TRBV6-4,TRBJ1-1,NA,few,CATSWRPGQEAFF,TGTGCCACTTCATGGAGACCGGGACAAGAAGCTTTCTTT
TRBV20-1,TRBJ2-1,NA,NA,CSAQTLVYNEQFF,TGCAGTGCTCAGACCCTTGTCTACAATGAGCAGTTCTTC
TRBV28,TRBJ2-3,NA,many,CASSSPSTDTQYF,TGTGCCAGCTCCTCCCCTAGCACAGATACGCAGTATTTT
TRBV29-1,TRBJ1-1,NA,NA,CSVGRNTEAFF,TGCAGCGTTGGGAGGAACACTGAAGCTTTCTTT
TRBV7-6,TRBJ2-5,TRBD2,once,CASSLDQRGKETQYF,TGTGCCAGCAGCTTAGACCAGCGGGGGAAAGAGACCCAGTACTTC
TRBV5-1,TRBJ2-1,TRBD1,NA,CASSPRLGQGAHNEQFF,TGCGCCAGCAGCCCCCGCCTCGGACAGGGGGCGCACAATGAGCAGTTCTTC
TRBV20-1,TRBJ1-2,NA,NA,CSARQRTNYGYTF,TGCAGTGCTAGGCAGCGGACTAACTATGGCTACACCTTC
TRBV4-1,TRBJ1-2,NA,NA,CASSQDRGGNGYTF,TGCGCCAGCAGCCAAGATCGAGGGGGGAATGGCTACACCTTC
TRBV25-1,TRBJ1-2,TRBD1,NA,CASTLDRGEGYTF,TGTGCCAGCACCCTGGACAGGGGGGAGGGCTACACCTTC
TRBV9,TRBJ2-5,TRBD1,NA,CASSESRTGAETQYF,TGTGCCAGCAGCGAGTCCCGGACAGGCGCTGAGACCCAGTACTTC
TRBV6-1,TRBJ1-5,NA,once,CASLKGIDRFNQPQHF,TGTGCCAGCCTCAAAGGAATCGACAGATTCAATCAGCCCCAGCATTTT
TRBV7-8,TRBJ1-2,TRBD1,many,CASSFPRGQTGGGYTF,TGTGCCAGCAGCTTCCCCAGGGGGCAAACGGGGGGTGGCTACACCTTC
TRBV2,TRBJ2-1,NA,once,CASSETRGPYNEQFF,TGTGCCAGCAGCGAAACCCGAGGGCCCTACAATGAGCAGTTCTTC
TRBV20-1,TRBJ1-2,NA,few,CSARDFQSYGYTF,TGCAGTGCTAGAGATTTCCAGAGCTATGGCTACACCTTC
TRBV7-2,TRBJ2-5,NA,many,CASSLAGEYAWYPETQYF,TGTGCCAGCAGCTTAGCGGGCGAGTACGCCTGGTATCCAGAGACCCAGTACTTC
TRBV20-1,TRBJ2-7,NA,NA,CSARGLDKTYEQYF,TGCAGTGCTAGAGGACTAGATAAGACCTACGAGCAGTACTTC
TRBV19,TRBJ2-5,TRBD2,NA,CASSFGLAIGQETQYF,TGTGCCAGTAGCTTCGGACTAGCGATTGGCCAAGAGACCCAGTACTTC